Described below is a single T cell receptor beta chain sequence and its context. Authors' processing steps: Estimates of nucleated cell counts were drawn from the amplification of reference gene primers. TCRdb's copy holds only in-frame clones and misses some; the assay was immunoSEQ multiplex PCR. The V and J calls and clone size were taken over from that table, and D and trimming were inferred from the DNA. Of more than 200,000 clones listed, about 88% were seen once; the top ten hold around 1.6%. The data originate from a study of blood T cell repertoires in COVID-19. For the study at large: Some COVID-19 samples were acute and others convalescent; all came from the United States, Italy and Spain. The analysed material was cDNA or gDNA that came from T cells, B-cell-depleted T cells, or PBMCs.

Germline CDR1 and CDR2: MDHEN and SYDVKM. The CDR3 covers 17 residues. Trimming removed 2 bases from V and 3 bases from J; junction bases left unmatched: 11. The specimen was peripheral blood. The clonotype comes from a man between 65 and 79 years old with acute or convalescent COVID-19. The chain is built from TRBV28 and TRBJ2-7; TRBD1 agrees at 9 bases. The CDR3 loop reads CASSLSSDRGVIYEQYF. The CDR3 DNA reads TGTGCCAGCAGTTTAAGTAGCGACAGGGGGGTTATCTACGAGCAGTACTTC.